The TCR beta chain described here comes from a study of early T cells in non-severe SARS-CoV-2 infection. Study-wide context: It was bulk RNA from unsorted whole blood that was sequenced, and the chains were unpaired.

In regard to this clonotype: Antigen specificity is unknown.

General observations from the study: A preference for anti-spike CD8 responses marked VDJdb matching, which missed private and CD4 specificities.

In the library, individual cDNA molecules carried attached unique molecular identifiers. TCRdb redid the calling of the 5' RACE reads with MiXCR, one entry per CDR3 protein. This table has some 76,000 distinct CDR3 sequences, 15% appearing once. Sample: whole blood. This TCR derives from an adult who was a healthcare worker with PCR-confirmed SARS-CoV-2 infection or an uninfected control (not recorded which).

CDR3 in DNA: TGTGCCAGCAGGTCGACTGGTTCCTACGAGCAGTACTTC. This gives the protein CASRSTGSYEQYF. The J gene is TRBJ2-7, the V gene TRBV7-3, with no clear D. Trimming shortened V by 6 bases and J by 1 base, and 10 bases separated the two germline ends. The CDR3 length is 13 residues. Looked up from germline, CDR1 is SGHTA and CDR2 is FQGTGA. Supplemented by reference TRBV7-3 and TRBJ2-7, the full variable domain reads GAGVSQTPSNKVTEKGKYVELRCDPISGHTALYWYRQSLGQGPEFLIYFQGTGAADDSGLPNDRFFAVRPEGSVSTLKIQRTERGDSAVYLCASRSTGSYEQYFGPGTRLTVT.